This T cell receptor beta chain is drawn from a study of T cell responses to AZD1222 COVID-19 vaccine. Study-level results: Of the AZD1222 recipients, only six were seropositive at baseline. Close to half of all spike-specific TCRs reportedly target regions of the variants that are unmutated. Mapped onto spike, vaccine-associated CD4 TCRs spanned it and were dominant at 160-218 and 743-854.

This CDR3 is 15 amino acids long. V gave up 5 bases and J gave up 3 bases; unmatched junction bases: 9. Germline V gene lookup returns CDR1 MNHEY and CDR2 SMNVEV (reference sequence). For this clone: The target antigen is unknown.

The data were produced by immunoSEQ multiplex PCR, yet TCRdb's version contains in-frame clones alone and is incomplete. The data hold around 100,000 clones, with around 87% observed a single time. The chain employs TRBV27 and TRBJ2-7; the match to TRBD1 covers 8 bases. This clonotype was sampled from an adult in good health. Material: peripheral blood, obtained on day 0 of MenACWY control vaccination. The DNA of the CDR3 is TGTGCCAGCAGTCCCAGGGACAGGTTAATCTACGAGCAGTACTTC. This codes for CASSPRDRLIYEQYF.